These T cell receptor beta chains were read from a single sample in a study of CD8 T cells in ankylosing spondylitis. One entry per CDR3 protein results from TCRdb running MiXCR on the 5' RACE reads. The sample carries 180,000 or so distinct CDR3 sequences, roughly 10% recorded once. The sample was blood, either unsorted or a sorted T cell fraction (not recorded which). The receptor source for this set is a male donor with ankylosing spondylitis or in good health (not recorded which). Both conserved end residues are part of each CDR3. Fields, in order: D gene, J gene, clone size, V gene, CDR3 DNA, CDR3 protein. The D gene is left open where the match is weak. Clone size is not always given. Where it is, it says once, few, many or a class for expanded clones.

NA	TRBJ2-5	few	TRBV5-1	TGCGCCAGCAGCTTTCTCGGGGGCCAAGAGACCCAGTACTTC	CASSFLGGQETQYF
NA	TRBJ2-1	few	TRBV5-1	TGCGCCAGCAGCTTGGCCGGGGGTTCGGAGTGCCTCTTC	CASSLAGGSECLF
NA	TRBJ1-5	many	TRBV2	TGTGCCAGCAGTGAGGTGAATAGCAATCAGCCCCAGCATTTT	CASSEVNSNQPQHF
TRBD2	TRBJ2-1	few	TRBV12-5	TGTGCTAGTGGGGCTAGCGGGGGGGCCGGGGAGCAGTTCTTC	CASGASGGAGEQFF
TRBD2	TRBJ2-2	few	TRBV14	TGTGCCAGCAGCGAGACTAGCGGGAACACCGGGGAGCTGTTTTTT	CASSETSGNTGELFF
NA	TRBJ2-3	few	TRBV3-1	TGTGCCAGCAGCCAAGAACTAGTCCCAGATACGCAGTATTTT	CASSQELVPDTQYF
NA	TRBJ1-2	many	TRBV6-5	TGTGCCAGCAGTTATGACAGGAACTATGGCTACACCTTC	CASSYDRNYGYTF
NA	TRBJ2-3	NA	TRBV28	TGTGCCAGCAGTCCTAATACTCCAGGTGCCGCAGATACGCAGTATTTT	CASSPNTPGAADTQYF
NA	TRBJ1-3	few	TRBV15	TGTGCCACCAGCAGATCCTCCGAAGCTTCTGGAAACACCATATATTTT	CATSRSSEASGNTIYF
TRBD1	TRBJ2-2	many	TRBV9	TGTGCCAGCAGTCTTAAGCCAGGGGGCGCGAACACCGGGGAGCTGTTTTTT	CASSLKPGGANTGELFF
NA	TRBJ2-2	few	TRBV5-1	TGCGCCAGCAGCCCAGGACAGTCCAACACCGGGGAGCTGTTTTTT	CASSPGQSNTGELFF
NA	TRBJ1-5	few	TRBV4-1	TGCGCCAGCAGCCAAGGTCGTACAGGGAATCAGCCCCAGCATTTT	CASSQGRTGNQPQHF
NA	TRBJ2-3	many	TRBV29-1	TGCAGCGTTGAAGGGATTTGGCTCACAGATACGCAGTATTTT	CSVEGIWLTDTQYF
NA	TRBJ1-2	NA	TRBV4-3	TGCGCCAGCAGCCAAGACGGCTCCACTTATGGCTACACCTTC	CASSQDGSTYGYTF
NA	TRBJ2-1	few	TRBV24-1	TGTGCCACCAGTGATTCAAGTGGGTCCCTCTACAATGAGCAGTTCTTC	CATSDSSGSLYNEQFF
TRBD1	TRBJ2-3	many	TRBV12-3/TRBV12-4	TGTGCCAGCAGTCCTACCGCCGGACAGGGGACAGATACGCAGTATTTT	CASSPTAGQGTDTQYF
NA	TRBJ2-1	NA	TRBV9	TGTGCCAGCAGCCCGAGGACCCCAATGACCTACAATGAGCAGTTCTTC	CASSPRTPMTYNEQFF
NA	TRBJ1-5	many	TRBV12-3/TRBV12-4	TGTGCCAGCAGTGCCCAAAATCAGCCCCAGCATTTT	CASSAQNQPQHF
TRBD1	TRBJ2-2	many	TRBV20-1	TGCAGTGCTGGCAGGGGGCCTTACACCGGGGAGCTGTTTTTT	CSAGRGPYTGELFF
NA	TRBJ2-1	once	TRBV14	TGTGCCAGCAGCGCGGGGCTCAACAATGAGCAGTTCTTC	CASSAGLNNEQFF
TRBD2	TRBJ2-1	many	TRBV5-1	TGCGCCAGCAGCCCAGGAGCCCTGGCGGGGGGGAGGTACAATGAGCAGTTCTTC	CASSPGALAGGRYNEQFF
NA	TRBJ1-3	NA	TRBV15	TGTGCCACCAGCCCGATCAGGGCCCCCTCTGGAAACACCATATATTTT	CATSPIRAPSGNTIYF
NA	TRBJ2-5	few	TRBV20-1	TGCAGTGCAACGGCCTCAGAGACCCAGTACTTC	CSATASETQYF
NA	TRBJ2-3	NA	TRBV6-4	TGTGCCAGCAGCCGCGAAGGCGTCGGCACAGATACGCAGTATTTT	CASSREGVGTDTQYF
TRBD1	TRBJ2-1	few	TRBV20-1	TGCTGTGCTAGAGATAGGTCAAGGGGGCGCGTTAGCGAGCAGTTCTTC	CCARDRSRGRVSEQFF
TRBD1	TRBJ1-2	few	TRBV6-5	TGTGCCAGCAGTTATACAGGGGCGGGCTATGGCTACACCTTC	CASSYTGAGYGYTF
NA	TRBJ2-7	few	TRBV7-2	TGTGCCAGCAGCCGTGACCCGGAGGGGGAGCAGTACTTC	CASSRDPEGEQYF
TRBD2	TRBJ2-2	many	TRBV15	TGTGCCACCAGCAGAGATCCCGGGGGGGGAGACACCGGGGAGCTGTTTTTT	CATSRDPGGGDTGELFF
NA	TRBJ2-6	many	TRBV29-1	TGCAGCGCTTGGACCCAGTCTGGGGCCAACGTCCTGACTTTC	CSAWTQSGANVLTF
NA	TRBJ1-5	many	TRBV6-1	TGTGCCAGCAGTGAAGACAGAAATCAGCCCCAGCATTTT	CASSEDRNQPQHF
TRBD2	TRBJ2-2	few	TRBV18	TGTGCCAGCTCACCAACCATCGGGACTAGCGGGAGCGCGAACACCGGGGAGCTGTTTTTT	CASSPTIGTSGSANTGELFF
TRBD2	TRBJ2-7	NA	TRBV12-3/TRBV12-4	TGTGCCAGCAGACGTGGACTAGCGGGAGTGTACGAGCAGTACTTC	CASRRGLAGVYEQYF
NA	TRBJ2-7	many	TRBV7-2	TGTGCCAGCAGCTTCGAAGGATCAGCTTACGAGCAGTACTTC	CASSFEGSAYEQYF
NA	TRBJ1-6	few	TRBV7-9	TGTGCCAGCAGCAGCCCGCAGGGGAAAAATAATTCACCCCTCCACTTT	CASSSPQGKNNSPLHF
NA	TRBJ2-3	once	TRBV25-1	TGTGCCAGCAGTGACCTTACAGGGAAAGGCGCAGATACGCAGTATTTT	CASSDLTGKGADTQYF
NA	TRBJ2-2	many	TRBV7-7	TGTGCCAGCAGCCCCAGGACTGGAAACACCGGGGAGCTGTTTTTT	CASSPRTGNTGELFF
NA	TRBJ1-2	few	TRBV7-9	TGTGCCAGCACCCTCGGTCAGGAGAGCGGCTACACCTTC	CASTLGQESGYTF
NA	TRBJ2-1	many	TRBV27	TGTGCCAGCAGTTTAGGGGAGGTGTCCTACAATGAGCAGTTCTTC	CASSLGEVSYNEQFF